This is a list of T cell receptor beta chains from one sample in a study of beta chain features in type 1 diabetes. The protocol was immunoSEQ multiplex PCR, while the TCRdb copy is restricted to in-frame clones and leaves out a portion. The table shows 150,000 to 200,000 clones, with around 63% occurring only once. The source material was naive CD4+ T cells from blood. The source is a young man with type 1 diabetes. The CDR3 runs from the conserved cysteine through the conserved F or W. Fields, in order: D gene, V gene, J gene, clone size, CDR3 DNA, CDR3 protein. The D gene is left open where the match is weak. Only some rows state a clone size, as once, few, many or a class for expanded clones.

d_gene: TRBD1; v_gene: TRBV10-3; j_gene: TRBJ2-3; abundance: .; CDR3nt: TGTGCCATCAGAGGTGGACAGGGAGGAGATACGCAGTATTTT; CDR3aa: CAIRGGQGGDTQYF
d_gene: TRBD2; v_gene: TRBV29-1; j_gene: TRBJ2-5; abundance: .; CDR3nt: TGCAGCGTTGAGGGCGGGGGGCTACAGCTGGTCCAGTACTTC; CDR3aa: CSVEGGGLQLVQYF
d_gene: .; v_gene: TRBV9; j_gene: TRBJ1-6; abundance: .; CDR3nt: TGTGCCAGCAGCGTAGCTAAGCAGTTCCCTGCGTCCCTCCACTTT; CDR3aa: CASSVAKQFPASLHF
d_gene: .; v_gene: TRBV11-2; j_gene: TRBJ2-3; abundance: .; CDR3nt: TGTGCCAGCAGCTACGCGGCAGATACGCAGTATTTT; CDR3aa: CASSYAADTQYF
d_gene: TRBD2; v_gene: TRBV9; j_gene: TRBJ2-1; abundance: few; CDR3nt: TGTGCCAGCAGCACGGGACTAGAGTACAATGAGCAGTTCTTC; CDR3aa: CASSTGLEYNEQFF
d_gene: .; v_gene: TRBV29-1; j_gene: TRBJ2-7; abundance: few; CDR3nt: TGCAGCGTCAGGGGTATCTACGAGCAGTACTTC; CDR3aa: CSVRGIYEQYF
d_gene: .; v_gene: TRBV29-1; j_gene: TRBJ1-1; abundance: few; CDR3nt: TGCAGCGTTGCGGGCCCGTTCGTAAACACTGAAGCTTTCTTT; CDR3aa: CSVAGPFVNTEAFF
d_gene: TRBD1; v_gene: TRBV7-9; j_gene: TRBJ2-5; abundance: .; CDR3nt: TGTGCCAGCAGCTTACTAAACCGACAGGGTGAGACCCAGTACTTC; CDR3aa: CASSLLNRQGETQYF
d_gene: .; v_gene: TRBV2; j_gene: TRBJ2-3; abundance: .; CDR3nt: TGTGCCAGCATGCCCTTTGAGACCACAGATACGCAGTATTTT; CDR3aa: CASMPFETTDTQYF
d_gene: TRBD2; v_gene: TRBV5-1; j_gene: TRBJ2-5; abundance: .; CDR3nt: TGCGCCAGCAGCTTGGTCCTAGCGGGTCCCCAAGAGACCCAGTACTTC; CDR3aa: CASSLVLAGPQETQYF
d_gene: .; v_gene: TRBV15; j_gene: TRBJ2-5; abundance: .; CDR3nt: TGTGCCACCAGCAGAGATCCCTACGGGGGAGAAGAGACCCAGTACTTC; CDR3aa: CATSRDPYGGEETQYF
d_gene: .; v_gene: TRBV23-1; j_gene: TRBJ1-5; abundance: .; CDR3nt: TGCGCCAGCAGTCTCCTCCGGGACGGATCCCGACAGCCCCAGCATTTT; CDR3aa: CASSLLRDGSRQPQHF
d_gene: .; v_gene: TRBV30; j_gene: TRBJ1-6; abundance: .; CDR3nt: TGTGCCTGGAGTACGTCGGGACGTAATAATTCACCCCTCCACTTT; CDR3aa: CAWSTSGRNNSPLHF
d_gene: .; v_gene: TRBV7-9; j_gene: TRBJ2-3; abundance: few; CDR3nt: TGTGCCAGCAGCTTAGCCGGGACCACAGATACGCAGTATTTT; CDR3aa: CASSLAGTTDTQYF
d_gene: .; v_gene: TRBV7-9; j_gene: TRBJ1-5; abundance: once; CDR3nt: TGTGCCAGCAGCTTAGGGGGGCAACAGCCCCAGCATTTT; CDR3aa: CASSLGGQQPQHF
d_gene: .; v_gene: TRBV5-5; j_gene: TRBJ1-5; abundance: few; CDR3nt: TGTGCCAGCAGCTTGTGGGGGACGGATCAGCCCCAGCATTTT; CDR3aa: CASSLWGTDQPQHF
d_gene: .; v_gene: TRBV23-1; j_gene: TRBJ2-3; abundance: few; CDR3nt: TGCGCCAGCAGTCAATCGAAGGGGTCGGAGGGCACAGATACGCAGTATTTT; CDR3aa: CASSQSKGSEGTDTQYF
d_gene: .; v_gene: TRBV2; j_gene: TRBJ2-5; abundance: .; CDR3nt: TGTGCCAGCAGCGGCGCAGGGGAGACCCAGTACTTC; CDR3aa: CASSGAGETQYF
d_gene: .; v_gene: TRBV7-2; j_gene: TRBJ2-5; abundance: .; CDR3nt: TGTGCCAGCAGCTTAGAAGTATTGGCTGTCCAAGAGACCCAGTACTTC; CDR3aa: CASSLEVLAVQETQYF
d_gene: .; v_gene: TRBV9; j_gene: TRBJ2-3; abundance: .; CDR3nt: TGTGCCAGCAGCGCTCGGACCACCGGCGCAGATACGCAGTATTTT; CDR3aa: CASSARTTGADTQYF
d_gene: TRBD1; v_gene: TRBV30; j_gene: TRBJ1-2; abundance: .; CDR3nt: TGTGCCTGGGTGACAGGGGCGGGTGGCTACACCTTC; CDR3aa: CAWVTGAGGYTF
d_gene: .; v_gene: TRBV7-7; j_gene: TRBJ2-3; abundance: .; CDR3nt: TGTGCCAGCAGCCCGGCGGGGAATCTGCCAGATACGCAGTATTTT; CDR3aa: CASSPAGNLPDTQYF
d_gene: .; v_gene: TRBV29-1; j_gene: TRBJ2-6; abundance: few; CDR3nt: TGCAGCGTTGAAGATCCCCTGGGAAACGTCCTGACTTTC; CDR3aa: CSVEDPLGNVLTF
d_gene: TRBD1; v_gene: TRBV5-4; j_gene: TRBJ1-5; abundance: .; CDR3nt: TGTGCCAGCAGCTACGACAGGGATCAGCCCCAGCATTTT; CDR3aa: CASSYDRDQPQHF
d_gene: .; v_gene: TRBV13; j_gene: TRBJ2-5; abundance: few; CDR3nt: TGTGCCAGCAGCTCCGGACTGGCCCATCAAGAGACCCAGTACTTC; CDR3aa: CASSSGLAHQETQYF
d_gene: .; v_gene: TRBV9; j_gene: TRBJ2-5; abundance: .; CDR3nt: TGTGCCAGCACCCGCATCGGCGAAGAGGGGGAGACCCAGTACTTC; CDR3aa: CASTRIGEEGETQYF
d_gene: .; v_gene: TRBV9; j_gene: TRBJ1-4; abundance: .; CDR3nt: TGTGCCAGCAGCGAGGAGGGGACTGGTGAAAAACTGTTTTTT; CDR3aa: CASSEEGTGEKLFF
d_gene: TRBD1; v_gene: TRBV4-3; j_gene: TRBJ2-2; abundance: .; CDR3nt: TGCGCCAGCAGCTCGAGACAGGGAAACACCGGGGAGCTGTTTTTT; CDR3aa: CASSSRQGNTGELFF
d_gene: TRBD2; v_gene: TRBV5-1; j_gene: TRBJ2-5; abundance: few; CDR3nt: TGCGCCAGCAGCGAAGCGGGGCACTGGGAGACCCAGTACTTC; CDR3aa: CASSEAGHWETQYF
d_gene: TRBD2; v_gene: TRBV4-1; j_gene: TRBJ2-3; abundance: .; CDR3nt: TGCGCCAGCAGCCAACCCCCACTAGCGGGGGGGCCTGGGCGCACAGATACGCAGTATTTT; CDR3aa: CASSQPPLAGGPGRTDTQYF
d_gene: .; v_gene: TRBV7-2; j_gene: TRBJ2-5; abundance: few; CDR3nt: TGTGCCAGCGGTTCGCAGACCCAGTACTTC; CDR3aa: CASGSQTQYF
d_gene: TRBD2; v_gene: TRBV29-1; j_gene: TRBJ2-5; abundance: .; CDR3nt: TGCAGCGTGTGGACTAGCGAAGAGACCCAGTACTTC; CDR3aa: CSVWTSEETQYF
d_gene: .; v_gene: TRBV9; j_gene: TRBJ2-6; abundance: .; CDR3nt: TGTGCCAGCAGCGCGTCTGGGGCCAACGTCCTGACTTTC; CDR3aa: CASSASGANVLTF
d_gene: TRBD1; v_gene: TRBV29-1; j_gene: TRBJ1-1; abundance: .; CDR3nt: TGCAGCGTGAGGGGACAGTCGAACACTGAAGCTTTCTTT; CDR3aa: CSVRGQSNTEAFF
d_gene: .; v_gene: TRBV4-3; j_gene: TRBJ1-2; abundance: .; CDR3nt: TGCGCCAGCAGCCACACCAACCTCAAAACAGATGGCTACACCTTC; CDR3aa: CASSHTNLKTDGYTF
d_gene: .; v_gene: TRBV11-2; j_gene: TRBJ2-3; abundance: .; CDR3nt: TGTGCCAGCAGCTTAGAGCGGTTGGGAGATACGCAGTATTTT; CDR3aa: CASSLERLGDTQYF
d_gene: .; v_gene: TRBV6-5; j_gene: TRBJ2-3; abundance: .; CDR3nt: TGTGCCAGCAGCTCGGAGAGGGAGATCACAGATACGCAGTATTTT; CDR3aa: CASSSEREITDTQYF
d_gene: .; v_gene: TRBV7-2; j_gene: TRBJ2-1; abundance: .; CDR3nt: TGTGCCAGCAGCTTAGCGCACCACAGCTCCTACAATGAGCAGTTCTTC; CDR3aa: CASSLAHHSSYNEQFF
d_gene: TRBD1; v_gene: TRBV7-2; j_gene: TRBJ2-5; abundance: .; CDR3nt: TGTGCCAGCAGGCCAAACGGACAGGGTTCGGAGACCCAGTACTTC; CDR3aa: CASRPNGQGSETQYF
d_gene: .; v_gene: TRBV21-1; j_gene: TRBJ1-2; abundance: .; CDR3nt: TGTGCCATCCCGTGGAGGGAGGTAAAAGGCTACACCTTC; CDR3aa: CAIPWREVKGYTF
d_gene: TRBD1; v_gene: TRBV10-3; j_gene: TRBJ1-3; abundance: .; CDR3nt: TGTGCCATCAGCCCCGGGACAGGTGGAAACACCATATATTTT; CDR3aa: CAISPGTGGNTIYF
d_gene: .; v_gene: TRBV27; j_gene: TRBJ2-5; abundance: .; CDR3nt: TGTGCCAGCAGTTTCGACCTAGGCGGGGAGACCCAGTACTTC; CDR3aa: CASSFDLGGETQYF
d_gene: TRBD1; v_gene: TRBV29-1; j_gene: TRBJ2-5; abundance: few; CDR3nt: TGCAGCGTTGGACAGGGGCTAGTAGATTGGGAGACCCAGTACTTC; CDR3aa: CSVGQGLVDWETQYF
d_gene: TRBD2; v_gene: TRBV7-2; j_gene: TRBJ2-7; abundance: .; CDR3nt: TGTGCCAGCAGTCCTACTAGCGGCGAGCAGTACTTC; CDR3aa: CASSPTSGEQYF
d_gene: .; v_gene: TRBV7-8; j_gene: TRBJ2-3; abundance: .; CDR3nt: TGTGCCAGCAGCTCCTTACCCCGCACAGATACGCAGTATTTT; CDR3aa: CASSSLPRTDTQYF